This TCR beta chain is drawn from a study of T cell responses to AZD1222 COVID-19 vaccine. This table comes from immunoSEQ multiplex PCR, and its TCRdb copy is limited to in-frame clones, with some not included. This sample has fewer than 120,000 clones, with roughly 92% found just once. This clone has just a few counts. After removal of 8 bases from V and 7 bases from J, the junction contained 6 bases not matched to a gene. This CDR3 has 13 amino acids. Per germline, CDR1 SEHNR and CDR2 FQNEAQ (reference sequence). The chain uses TRBV7-9 and TRBJ2-1, with TRBD2 matching over 9 bases. The receptor comes from an adult who received the AZD1222 COVID-19 vaccine. This specimen was peripheral blood, taken 28 days after the second AZD1222 dose. The CDR3, as DNA: TGTGCCAGCGCCCATAGCGGGGGAAATGAGCAGTTCTTC. Its protein product is CASAHSGGNEQFF.